This T cell receptor beta chain was identified in a study of blood T cells in healthy people across ages (dated by TCRdb to the mid-2010s). In terms of the full investigation: Template switching captured roughly one uniquely barcoded TCR beta cDNA molecule per two T cells in model experiments. Four age groups were formed from the donors: young (average about 15 years), middle-aged (just under 40), aged (62) and long-lived (approximately 78). The study measured age-related changes in TCR beta repertoire diversity using deep sequencing normalized with unique cDNA molecular identifiers. Using the same blood draw, the study looked at two additional independent replicas of 1 million unique cDNA reads for two donors, one aged 18 to 29 and the other aged 80 or older. To avoid experimental bias, donors of different ages were distributed randomly across sequencing lanes. On the study overall, not on this receptor specifically: Compared with the aged group, more naive CD4+ T cells, fewer expanded clones and increased TCR diversity were shown by the long-lived group, suggesting age selection. Because donor CMV infection status was unknown, age-related changes in expanded clonotypes were potentially confounded. Observed TCR beta diversity per million T cells fell roughly linearly with age, and a significant reduction was already apparent by age roughly 40. Since profiling was done on bulk unsorted PBMCs, naive and antigen-experienced compartments could not be conclusively compared. Estimates of total diversity from one million sequenced T cells were regarded as lower bounds and underestimates. The percentage of naive T cells measured by flow cytometry correlated strongly with observed TCR beta diversity.

Library preparation employed 5' RACE. Instrument on record: Illumina HiSeq 2500. A second PCR of about 6 to 11 cycles was run with a J-beta primer mix and a sample-barcoded 5' primer. Each TCR beta cDNA molecule received a unique molecular identifier from a template-switch 5' adaptor carrying 12 random nucleotides. Each sample yielded at least 2.5 million CDR3-containing paired-end reads. All of the RNA was converted into first-strand cDNA using the Mint cDNA synthesis kit, with a TRBC-specific oligonucleotide serving as the primer. Following uracil-DNA glycosylase treatment, a first 18-cycle PCR with universal primers M1SS and BC2_uni_R was performed on all cDNA. The authors processed their data as follows. For normalization, 1 million high-quality reads, each with a distinct molecular identifier, were randomly selected from each sample. Reads sharing molecular identifiers were discarded rather than binned into consensus sequences. MiTCR, with a Q25 quality threshold and the strictest error-elimination algorithm, was used for CDR3 identification, clonotype clustering and error correction. Lower-bound total TCR beta diversity was estimated with a nonparametric unseen species model using Euler transformation. The raw public reads went through TCRdb reprocessing: fastp at Q25, MiXCR clone calling, in-frame beta chains kept. One record per CDR3 amino acid sequence lists the most common genes and DNA. These V and J calls are TCRdb output, not the study's own analysis. The sample yields about 1.7 million distinct CDR3 sequences; approximately 30% were counted once. The ten largest clonotypes hold less than 9.5% of the sample.

The roughly 39 donors, aged roughly 6 to 95 years, were systemically healthy Caucasian individuals from Russia. Each donor gave 8 to 10 milliliters of peripheral blood, collected into EDTA-treated Vacutainer tubes. Ficoll-Paque density-gradient centrifugation was used to isolate PBMCs, with at least 6 million per sample. Trizol reagent was used to extract total RNA from the PBMCs, yielding at least 5.5 micrograms per sample. Naive CD45RAhigh/CD27high T cell percentages were measured by flow cytometry on a PBMC aliquot from every donor. This clonotype was found a few times. There is no known antigen for this receptor. No base quality values were provided; no much bigger clone lies one nucleotide off. The CDR3 goes from the cysteine to the phenylalanine over 16 residues. The kept DNA is CDR3 alone, 48 bases in frame from the first base. The CDR1 and CDR2 encoded by the germline V gene are ENHRY and SYGVKD. At the junction V is shortened by 2 bases and J by 5 bases; bases outside the gene matches: 8.

The source of this sequence is a woman aged 30 to 39 in good health. The sequence joins TRBV10-3 to TRBJ2-7, with 11 junctional bases fitting TRBD1. Sequenced material: blood. This receptor carries the CDR3 CAISEKRDRGVDEQYF. Read as DNA, the sequence is TGTGCCATCAGTGAGAAGAGGGACAGGGGGGTGGACGAGCAGTACTTC.